This TCR beta chain stems from a study of early T cells in non-severe SARS-CoV-2 infection. The trim removed 5 bases at V and 1 base at J, leaving 16 bases unmatched. The CDR3 runs 17 residues. In germline, CDR1 is DFQATT, CDR2 SNEGSKA (reference sequence). Unique molecular identifiers tagged individual cDNA molecules. TCRdb re-called the 5' RACE reads through MiXCR, storing one row per CDR3 protein. The sample carries about 99,000 distinct CDR3 sequences, approximately 17% recorded once. The specimen sequenced was whole blood. The receptor was isolated from an adult who was a healthcare worker with PCR-confirmed SARS-CoV-2 infection or an uninfected control (not recorded which). V gene TRBV20-1 combines with J gene TRBJ2-5, with 7 bases matching TRBD2. CDR3: CSAGLLTSRDPQETQYF. CDR3 sequence (DNA): TGCAGTGCTGGCCTATTGACTAGCCGGGATCCCCAAGAGACCCAGTACTTC.